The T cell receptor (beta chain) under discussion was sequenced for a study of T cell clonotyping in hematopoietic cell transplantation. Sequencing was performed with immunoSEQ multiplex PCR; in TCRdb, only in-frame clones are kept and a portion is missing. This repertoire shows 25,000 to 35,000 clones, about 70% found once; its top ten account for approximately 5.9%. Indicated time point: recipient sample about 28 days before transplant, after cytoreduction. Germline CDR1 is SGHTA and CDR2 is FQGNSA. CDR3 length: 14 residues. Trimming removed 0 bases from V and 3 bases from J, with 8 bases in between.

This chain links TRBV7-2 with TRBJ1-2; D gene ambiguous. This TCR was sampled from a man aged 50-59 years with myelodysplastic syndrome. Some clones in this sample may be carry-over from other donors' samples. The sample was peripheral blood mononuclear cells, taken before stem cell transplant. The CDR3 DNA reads TGTGCCAGCAGCTTAGCCGTTAACGACTATGGCTACACCTTC. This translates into CASSLAVNDYGYTF.